These T cell receptor beta chains were read from a single sample in a study of neoadjuvant anti-PD-1 for oral cavity cancer. Generated by immunoSEQ multiplex PCR, the TCRdb table keeps only in-frame clones and is missing some. The sample shows tens of thousands of clones, about 80% of them seen only once. The source material was PBMCs, sampled before nivolumab (anti-PD-1) treatment. These receptors came from a person aged 35-79 years with oral cavity squamous cell carcinoma. CDR3s include the opening cysteine and the closing phenylalanine or tryptophan. A D gene is named only where the DNA matches it firmly. The size of a clone is reported for some rows only, either as once, few or many, or as a class for expanded clones.

cdr3_nt,cdr3_aa,clone_size,v_call,d_call,j_call
TGTGCCAGTAGTATTTGGGTGACCGGGGAGCTGTTTTTT,CASSIWVTGELFF,-,TRBV19,-,TRBJ2-2
TGTGCCAGCAGTGAAGTTGCACAGAGATCAACTAGCGAGATCTACAATGAGCAGTTCTTC,CASSEVAQRSTSEIYNEQFF,-,TRBV6-1,TRBD2,TRBJ2-1
TGTGCCAGTGCCCCTGGAGGGAAAGAGACCCAGTACTTC,CASAPGGKETQYF,-,TRBV19,-,TRBJ2-5
TGTGCCTCTAGTAGCGGTTTTTACAATGAGCAGTTCTTC,CASSSGFYNEQFF,few,TRBV30,-,TRBJ2-1
TGTGCCAGCACCACCGGCTCTCATGAGCAGTTCTTC,CASTTGSHEQFF,-,TRBV27,-,TRBJ2-1
TGTGCCAGCAGGACGGATTTTCGGGAGCGAGAGACCCAGTACTTC,CASRTDFRERETQYF,-,TRBV6-6,-,TRBJ2-5
TGTGCCAGTAGGCCTAGGGGTGGGGGACAGCCCCAGCATTTT,CASRPRGGGQPQHF,once,TRBV19,-,TRBJ1-5
TGTGCCAGCAGTGAAAATCCGGGAAACTATGGCTACACCTTC,CASSENPGNYGYTF,once,TRBV6-1,-,TRBJ1-2
TGTGCCAGCAGCTTGGTGATGCTGGCGGAGACCGGGGAGCTGTTTTTT,CASSLVMLAETGELFF,-,TRBV5-6,-,TRBJ2-2
TGTGCCAGCAGCTTGGGGGGTGCGGTGAACACTGAAGCTTTCTTT,CASSLGGAVNTEAFF,-,TRBV5-4,-,TRBJ1-1
TGTGCCAGCAGTCGAGAAACCGGGGAGCTGTTTTTT,CASSRETGELFF,few,TRBV6-1,-,TRBJ2-2
TGTGCCAGCAACCCAGGGGGGGCTGGGTATGGCTACACCTTC,CASNPGGAGYGYTF,-,TRBV28,TRBD1,TRBJ1-2
TGTGCCGAGGGAGGGACAGGGAATGAGCAGTTCTTC,CAEGGTGNEQFF,once,TRBV30,TRBD1,TRBJ2-1
TGTGCCAGCAGCTTCCTACTAGGTGGGGCCGGGGAGCTGTTTTTT,CASSFLLGGAGELFF,-,TRBV7-9,-,TRBJ2-2
TGTGCCAGCAGCCCGGACAGGCGCAATCAGCCCCAGCATTTT,CASSPDRRNQPQHF,-,TRBV27,TRBD1,TRBJ1-5
TGTGCCAGCAGTGAATCCGGGGAGCTGTTTTTT,CASSESGELFF,-,TRBV2,-,TRBJ2-2